This T cell receptor (beta chain) was captured in a study of blood T cells in healthy people across ages. To note about this clonotype: What it binds is unknown.

A J-beta primer mix and a sample-barcoded 5' primer were used in a second PCR of roughly 6 to 11 cycles. All cDNA molecules were each tagged by a template-switch adaptor with 12 random nucleotides. TCRdb reanalysed the 5' RACE reads using MiXCR and keeps one entry per CDR3 protein. Of approximately 960,000 distinct CDR3 sequences in the sample, 25% to 30% were seen once. Overall study findings and caveats: It was found that TCR beta diversity correlated strongly with the percentage of naive T cells.

Another study also made use of these data, one on T cells of mothers and their children. That study reports: Related mother and child pairs showed slightly greater overlap (not significant) than unrelated pairs did.

The sample was blood. The source of this sequence is a woman in her thirties or forties in good health.

CDR3 in DNA: TGCGCCAGCAGCCAAGGGTCCATGGGGGCAGGGTTGGGTCAGCCCCAGCATTTT. Translating it yields CASSQGSMGAGLGQPQHF. The V and J genes are TRBV4-1 and TRBJ1-5, with a weak D call TRBD1 (6 bases). Germline values: CDR1 MGHRA, CDR2 YSYEKL. The length of the CDR3 is 18 residues. Trimming took off 1 base at V and 6 bases at J, with 22 bases between the two ends.